The next 24 T cell receptor beta chains were all read from a single sample in a study of blood T cells in healthy people across ages. With a J-beta primer mix and a sample-barcoded 5' primer, a second PCR ran about 6 to 11 cycles. TCRdb independently ran MiXCR on the 5' RACE reads; one entry per CDR3 protein. The top ten clones hold more than 6% of a sample with over 1,200,000 distinct CDR3 sequences, roughly 59% of them seen once. The source material was blood. These receptors originate from a young man in good health.

The rearrangement joins TRBV20-1 to TRBJ2-3; TRBD2 aligns across 7 bases. Germline CDR1 reads DFQATT; CDR2 reads SNEGSKA (reference sequence). The CDR3 contains 16 residues. V dropped 2 bases and J dropped 5; count of bases not matched to a gene: 13. The CDR3 DNA reads as TGCAGTGCTAGAAGGTCGGCGGGAGTTCAAGGAGATACGCAGTATTTT. Its protein product is CSARRSAGVQGDTQYF.

The V gene is TRBV27, the J gene TRBJ2-7; D may correspond to TRBD1 or TRBD2 (7 bases each). Trimming cost V 9 bases and J 4 bases, with 25 bases left between them. The CDR3 has 16 amino acids. From germline, CDR1 is MNHEY and CDR2 SMNVEV (reference sequence). The DNA for the CDR3 is TGTGCCAGTAGTACCACCCCAATCAGGGGGGGGTACGAGCAGTACTTC. Translating gives CASSTTPIRGGYEQYF.

This clonotype came up a few times. This chain joins TRBV5-6 and TRBJ2-3; possibly TRBD1 for D (6 bases). V lost 4 bases to trimming and J lost 3 bases, with 12 bases between them. CDR3 length: 14 amino acids. Germline V gene data show CDR1 as SGHDT and CDR2 as YYEEEE. CDR3 coding DNA: TGTGCCAGCAGCGACACAGGGTGGACAGATACGCAGTATTTT. This encodes CASSDTGWTDTQYF.

The chain couples TRBV27 to TRBJ2-5; possible D gene TRBD1, 6 bases. With the DNA end fitting TRBJ2-7 better, the J assignment may be wrong. The germline V gene has CDR1 MNHEY and CDR2 SMNVEV (reference sequence). The CDR3 consists of 17 residues. The DNA for the CDR3 is TGTGCCAGCTCCCCCTGGGGGCAGTCCTCGGTTGAGGACGAGCAGTACTTC. Amino acids: CASSPWGQSSVEDEQYF.

This clonotype was recorded a few times. The V call is TRBV6-6, the J call TRBJ2-7; 11 bases are a match to TRBD1. Germline trimming cut 7 bases from V and 5 bases from J; bases unmatched to any gene: 13. The CDR3 is 16 residues long. Germline loops: CDR1 MNHNY, CDR2 SVGAGI (reference sequence). CDR3 coding DNA: TGTGCCAGCATCCCCGACCCGGGACAGGGGGACAACGAGCAGTACTTC. This gives the protein CASIPDPGQGDNEQYF.

This clonotype was counted a few times. The chain links TRBV12-3 or TRBV12-4 to TRBJ2-7, with 7 nucleotides matching TRBD2. Trimming cost V 4 bases and J 6 bases; bases outside gene matches: 6. The CDR3 is made up of 13 amino acids. The DNA for the CDR3 is TGTGCCAGCAGTTCCCCTGTAGCGGGCGAGCAGTACTTC. This codes for CASSSPVAGEQYF.

This clonotype was seen a few times. The chain joins TRBV2 to TRBJ2-4; perhaps TRBD1 as D (6 bases). The tail of the sequence fits TRBJ2-7 better, so the J call may be wrong. The germline gives CDR1 SNHLY, CDR2 FYNNEI. This CDR3 comprises 12 residues. Here the CDR3 DNA reads TGTGCCAGCCCAAGGGGGAACTACGAGCAGTACTTC. Protein: CASPRGNYEQYF.

The chain joins TRBV25-1 to TRBJ2-7; D is perhaps TRBD1 (5 bases). The CDR3 is 14 amino acids. CDR1 is MGHDK, CDR2 SYGVNS, per germline. V was shortened by 10 bases and J by 3 bases, with 19 bases between the two germline ends. The CDR3 protein is CATTPNRPIYEQYF. The CDR3 nucleotides read TGTGCCACAACTCCTAACAGGCCGATCTACGAGCAGTACTTC.

The chain has TRBV7-2 and TRBJ2-1; 8 nucleotides align to TRBD2. Trimming at V came to 7 bases and at J to 3 bases, leaving 14 bases not matched to a gene. Germline-derived CDR1 and CDR2 are SGHTA and FQGNSA. The CDR3 consists of 17 residues. The DNA of the CDR3 is TGTGCCAGCACCCCAGGCATGGGGCGGGGGGTCTACAATGAGCAGTTCTTC. Protein: CASTPGMGRGVYNEQFF.

The chain carries TRBV20-1 and TRBJ2-2; D ambiguous. The CDR3 is 14 residues long. Germline-derived CDR1 and CDR2 are DFQATT and SNEGSKA (reference sequence). Trimming stripped 0 bases from V and 6 bases from J, with 11 bases between. For the CDR3, the DNA is TGCAGTGCTAGAGATGAGGCAGGCCCCGGGGAGCTGTTTTTT. Amino acids: CSARDEAGPGELFF.

J is TRBJ2-4 and V is TRBV21-1; TRBD1, the D gene given by the table, was not confirmed from the DNA. TRBV21-1 is a pseudogene segment. This CDR3 comprises 19 residues. CDR3 in DNA: TGTGCCAGCAGCAAAGGGTCCCTGTCCCCAGACATGGCCAAAAACATTCAGTACTTC. This translates into CASSKGSLSPDMAKNIQYF.

The chain combines TRBV28 with TRBJ1-5, with TRBD1 matching over 9 bases. CDR3 length equals 17 residues. CDR1 is MDHEN and CDR2 is SYDVKM in the germline V gene. V was clipped by 6 bases and J by 5 bases; unmatched bases: 14. Here the CDR3 reads CASSLKLGDRVYQPQHF. The CDR3 DNA sequence: TGTGCCAGCAGCCTTAAGCTGGGGGACAGGGTTTATCAGCCCCAGCATTTT.

The chain links TRBV6-6 to TRBJ2-2, with a tentative D call TRBD2 (5 bases). The V end lost 10 bases, the J end lost 2 bases, and 8 bases lay between the germline ends. Germline V gene data show CDR1 as MNHNY and CDR2 as SVGAGI (reference sequence). The CDR3 has 12 amino acids. The CDR3 DNA reads TGTGCCACGGGGTTCAACACCGGGGAGCTGTTTTTT. It specifies CATGFNTGELFF.

The chain uses TRBV7-9 and TRBJ2-1; D ambiguous. CDR1 and CDR2 (germline): SEHNR, FQNEAQ (reference sequence). Trimming pared 2 bases from V and 5 bases from J, leaving 7 bases between. The CDR3 length is 13 residues. CDR3 protein: CASSLKSDNEQFF. In nucleotides, the CDR3 is TGTGCCAGCAGCTTAAAGTCCGACAATGAGCAGTTCTTC. Full variable domain (rest looked up from reference TRBV7-9 and TRBJ2-1): DTGVSQNPRHKITKRGQNVTFRCDPISEHNRLYWYRQTLGQGPEFLTYFQNEAQLEKSRLLSDRFSAERPKGSFSTLEIQRTEQGDSAMYLCASSLKSDNEQFFGPGTRLTVL.

This clonotype has only one observation. The chain joins TRBV27 to TRBJ2-1, with D tentatively TRBD1 (6 bases). V was cut by 5 bases and J by 4 bases, with 18 bases left in between. Germline V lookup: CDR1 MNHEY, CDR2 SMNVEV (reference sequence). The CDR3 is 16 residues long. The CDR3 spells CASSPLPPTGYNEQFF. CDR3 nucleotides: TGTGCCAGCAGTCCTCTCCCCCCTACAGGGTACAATGAGCAGTTCTTC.

To note about this clonotype: The junction shows a germline mismatch at one end, possibly a read error. J is TRBJ2-7 and V is TRBV18; maybe TRBD2 (5 bases). Germline values: CDR1 KGHSH, CDR2 LQKENI. This CDR3 contains 13 residues. The DNA for the CDR3 is TGCGCCAGCTCACCACTAGGCGGCCGGGAGCAGTACTTC. Translated, it gives CASSPLGGREQYF.

This clonotype was detected a few times. This sequence joins TRBV5-1 and TRBJ2-5, with 9 positions matching TRBD1. With 7 bases clipped from V and 11 bases from J, the junction kept 18 bases outside the gene matches. Germline lookup yields CDR1 SGHRS and CDR2 YFSETQ. The CDR3 consists of 15 residues. The CDR3 here is CASSAIQGALEEQYF. The CDR3 DNA sequence: TGCGCCAGCTCCGCAATACAGGGGGCCCTGGAAGAGCAGTACTTC. Complete variable domain (other parts from reference TRBV5-1 and TRBJ2-5): KAGVTQTPRYLIKTRGQQVTLSCSPISGHRSVSWYQQTPGQGLQFLFEYFSETQRNKGNFPGRFSGRQFSNSRSEMNVSTLELGDSALYLCASSAIQGALEEQYFGPGTRLLVL.

This clonotype was observed a handful of times. V and J are TRBV29-1 and TRBJ2-7, with TRBD2 matching 11 bases. The CDR3 loop spans 17 amino acids. V lost 4 bases, J lost 0 bases, and 11 bases stayed unmatched. Germline V gives CDR1 SQVTM, CDR2 ANQGSEA. This CDR3 reads CSVGSLAGGIHSYEQYF. The CDR3 DNA reads as TGCAGCGTTGGCAGTCTAGCGGGAGGAATTCACTCCTACGAGCAGTACTTC.

This clonotype was seen more than once but under ten times. The J gene is TRBJ1-2, the V gene TRBV20-1; D might be TRBD1 (5 bases). Germline assignment: CDR1 DFQATT and CDR2 SNEGSKA (reference sequence). Trimming left V 4 bases short and J 7 bases short, with 7 bases between. The CDR3 sequence is 10 residues long. CDR3 in amino acids: CSAKRGGYTF. The DNA for the CDR3 is TGCAGTGCTAAAAGGGGTGGCTACACCTTC.

This chain connects TRBV7-9 to TRBJ2-3; D call uncertain. Trimming pared 2 bases from V and 0 bases from J, leaving 9 bases between. Germline loops: CDR1 SEHNR, CDR2 FQNEAQ (reference sequence). This CDR3 spans 15 amino acids. The chain's CDR3 is CASSLQPLSTDTQYF. Written as DNA, the CDR3 is TGTGCCAGCAGCTTACAACCCCTTAGCACAGATACGCAGTATTTT.

This clonotype was seen a single time. The rearrangement joins TRBV28 to TRBJ1-1; 7 bases map to TRBD1. Germline CDR1 and CDR2: MDHEN and SYDVKM. The CDR3 runs 15 residues. The V gene end was trimmed by 5 bases and the J gene end by 1 base; junction bases not matched to a gene: 7. The CDR3 nucleotides read TGTGCCAGCAGTCCGGGGGACAGAAGGAACACTGAAGCTTTCTTT. The encoded protein is CASSPGDRRNTEAFF.

This clonotype appeared a single time. The V gene is TRBV7-6, the J gene TRBJ2-1; D is unresolved. In germline, CDR1 is SGHVS, CDR2 FNYEAQ. The CDR3 length is 14 residues. Trimming removed 0 bases at V and 6 bases at J, with 9 bases between. DNA of the CDR3: TGTGCCAGCAGCTTAGCGGCGACTCCCAATGAGCAGTTCTTC. This codes for CASSLAATPNEQFF.

V usage is TRBV2 and J usage is TRBJ2-2, with 10 bases identical to TRBD2. The trim removed 6 bases at V and 6 bases at J, leaving 10 bases unmatched. The germline V gene has CDR1 SNHLY and CDR2 FYNNEI. There are 16 residues in the CDR3. This CDR3 reads CASSIELAGQAGELFF. In DNA, the CDR3 is TGTGCCAGCAGCATCGAACTAGCGGGACAAGCCGGGGAGCTGTTTTTT.

V usage is TRBV4-1 and J usage is TRBJ2-3; TRBD2 matches 11 bases. This CDR3 is 22 amino acids long. Trimming removed 3 bases from V and 0 bases from J; junction bases left unmatched: 20. Looked up from germline, CDR1 is MGHRA and CDR2 is YSYEKL. The CDR3 protein is CASSHHWQGIGGLAESTDTQYF. The CDR3 DNA reads TGCGCCAGCAGCCACCATTGGCAGGGGATCGGGGGACTAGCGGAGAGCACAGATACGCAGTATTTT.